These 13 T cell receptor beta chains were sequenced from one sample in a study of blood T cells in healthy people across ages. Together with a sample-barcoded 5' primer, a J-beta primer mix was included in a second PCR lasting roughly 6 to 12 cycles. TCRdb re-called the 5' RACE reads with MiXCR, one entry per CDR3 protein. The sample consists of about 570,000 distinct CDR3 sequences, 25% to 30% of them appearing once. Sequencing used blood. The receptors here all came from a woman in her sixties or seventies in good health.

The V gene is TRBV7-3, the J gene TRBJ2-2; the D gene is possibly TRBD2 (6 bases). The V end lost 4 bases, the J end lost 3 bases, and 15 bases lay between the germline ends. The CDR3 is 16 amino acids. Germline V CDR1 and CDR2: SGHTA, FQGTGA. As DNA, the CDR3 is TGTGCCAGCAGCTCAAGCGGGCGCGCGGACACCGGGGAGCTGTTTTTT. Amino acid sequence: CASSSSGRADTGELFF. Combining the CDR3 with reference TRBV7-3 and TRBJ2-2 gives the whole variable domain GAGVSQTPSNKVTEKGKYVELRCDPISGHTALYWYRQSLGQGPEFLIYFQGTGAADDSGLPNDRFFAVRPEGSVSTLKIQRTERGDSAVYLCASSSSGRADTGELFFGEGSRLTVL.

V and J are TRBV20-1 and TRBJ1-4, with 8 bases identical to TRBD1. J lost 7 bases, V lost 6 bases, and 10 bases had no gene match. Germline V CDR1 and CDR2: DFQATT, SNEGSKA (reference sequence). The CDR3 runs 14 residues. This CDR3 reads CSAETGVLGEKLFF. CDR3 nucleotide sequence: TGCAGTGCCGAGACAGGGGTGTTGGGTGAAAAACTGTTTTTT.

This clonotype was seen a few times. This chain joins TRBV6-5 and TRBJ1-2; TRBD1 might be the D (5 bases). Germline V gene data show CDR1 as MNHEY and CDR2 as SVGAGI. The V end lost 6 bases, the J end lost 0 bases, and 14 bases lay between the germline ends. This CDR3 is built from 15 residues. The CDR3 bases are TGTGCCAGCAGCAGAGGGGCGAAAGCTAACTATGGCTACACCTTC. It yields the protein CASSRGAKANYGYTF.

The chain combines TRBV7-2 with TRBJ2-3; D is possibly TRBD1 (5 bases). Trimming stripped 5 bases from V and 1 base from J, with 10 bases between. The CDR3 runs to 14 residues. Per the germline V gene, CDR1 is SGHTA and CDR2 is FQGNSA. CDR3 sequence: CASSSLGGTDTQYF. The CDR3 DNA follows: TGTGCCAGCAGCAGTTTAGGGGGCACAGATACGCAGTATTTT. Full variable domain (missing parts from reference TRBV7-2 and TRBJ2-3): GAGVSQSPSNKVTEKGKDVELRCDPISGHTALYWYRQSLGQGLEFLIYFQGNSAPDKSGLPSDRFSAERTGGSVSTLTIQRTQQEDSAVYLCASSSLGGTDTQYFGPGTRLTVL.

This clonotype was picked up a small number of times. The V gene is TRBV7-3, the J gene TRBJ2-7; D remains unclear. CDR1 is SGHTA, CDR2 FQGTGA, per germline. Trimming cost V 8 bases and J 1 base, with 12 bases left between them. The CDR3 consists of 13 residues. Here the CDR3 reads CASSIGNSYEQYF. The CDR3 DNA reads TGTGCCAGCTCGATTGGGAATTCCTACGAGCAGTACTTC.

This clonotype showed up just a few times. The CDR3 sequence: CASSGGTSGYNEQFF. Written as DNA, the CDR3 is TGTGCCAGCAGCGGCGGGACTAGCGGCTACAATGAGCAGTTCTTC. The chain couples TRBV5-4 to TRBJ2-1; 11 bases match TRBD2. Looked up from germline, CDR1 is SGHNT and CDR2 is YYREEE (reference sequence). V lost 4 bases to trimming and J lost 3 bases; unmatched junction nucleotides: 3. The CDR3 runs 15 residues.

This sequence joins TRBV20-1 and TRBJ2-2; D remains ambiguous. CDR3 length: 11 amino acids. V was cut by 5 bases and J by 4 bases, with 5 bases left in between. The germline CDR1 and CDR2 sequences are DFQATT and SNEGSKA (reference sequence). CDR3 nucleotide sequence: TGCAGTGCTCTACGCACCGGGGAGCTGTTTTTT. Encoded protein: CSALRTGELFF.

Concerning this clonotype: The junction does not match germline at one end; this may be a read error. V is TRBV6-2 or TRBV6-3 and J is TRBJ2-5; 7 bases line up with TRBD2. Germline values: CDR1 MNHEY, CDR2 SVGEGT. The CDR3 contains 13 residues. This chain's CDR3 is CASNAIAGETQHF. In DNA, the CDR3 is TGTGCCAGCAATGCTATCGCGGGGGAGACCCAGCACTTC.

This clonotype turned up a few times. The chain links TRBV7-2 to TRBJ2-3; D is unclear. Trimming shortened V by 3 bases and J by 2 bases, and 9 bases separated the two germline ends. There are 14 residues in the CDR3. In germline, CDR1 is SGHTA, CDR2 FQGNSA. The DNA of the CDR3 is TGTGCCAGCAGCTTTGGGCGGATCACAGATACGCAGTATTTT. Its protein product is CASSFGRITDTQYF.

The chain joins TRBV12-3 or TRBV12-4 to TRBJ2-5; D is possibly TRBD2 (5 bases). The CDR3 is 14 residues long. Between the trimmed V and J ends, which lost 3 bases and 2 bases, there was a span of 10 bases. CDR3 residues: CASSFPGKQETQYF. CDR3 in DNA: TGTGCCAGCAGTTTTCCGGGAAAGCAAGAGACCCAGTACTTC.

This clonotype showed up just a few times. The V call is TRBV5-5, the J call TRBJ2-5; 13 nucleotides match TRBD2. The CDR3 length is 15 residues. Germline CDR1 is SGHKS and CDR2 is YYEKEE (reference sequence). The J segment lost 3 bases and the V segment lost 6 bases, leaving 5 bases of the junction unmatched. The CDR3 sequence is CASKLGTSGEETQYF. CDR3 nucleotide sequence: TGTGCCAGCAAGCTTGGGACTAGCGGGGAAGAGACCCAGTACTTC.

The chain links TRBV5-1 to TRBJ1-4, with D tentatively TRBD1 (5 bases). CDR3 length: 14 residues. Trimming pared 3 bases from V and 7 bases from J, leaving 13 bases between. Germline V gene lookup returns CDR1 SGHRS and CDR2 YFSETQ. CDR3 coding DNA: TGCGCCAGCAGCTCTGACAGTAGGGGTGAAAAACTGTTTTTT. It codes for CASSSDSRGEKLFF.

CDR3 protein: CASSYVGTGALLNYGYTF. The CDR3 DNA reads as TGTGCCAGCAGTTACGTGGGGACAGGGGCCCTCCTTAACTATGGCTACACCTTC. This sequence joins TRBV6-6 and TRBJ1-2, with TRBD1 matching over 10 bases. The CDR3 runs to 18 residues. CDR1 and CDR2 from the germline V gene are MNHNY and SVGAGI (reference sequence). Unmatched junction bases numbered 10, after V lost 2 bases and J lost 1 base.